This is a list of T cell receptor beta chains from one sample in a study of response to subunit inactivated influenza vaccine. Each CDR3 protein gets one entry after TCRdb re-called the RT-PCR reads with MiXCR. Of over 150,000 distinct CDR3 sequences in the sample, roughly an eighth were seen once. The specimen was CD8+ T cells sorted from PBMCs, collected 4 to 6 days after vaccination. These receptors came from a man between 50 and 59 years old who received an inactivated influenza vaccine. CDR3s include the opening cysteine and the closing phenylalanine or tryptophan. Fields, in order: J gene, CDR3 length, clone size, V gene, D gene, CDR3 DNA, CDR3 protein. The D gene is left open where the match is weak. The listing skips clone size in some rows; elsewhere it reads once, few, many or a size class.

TRBJ2-7 | 16 | . | TRBV10-3 | . | TGTGCCATCAGTGCGGCAGGGGTGGAGTGGGCCTACGAGCAGTACTTC | CAISAAGVEWAYEQYF
TRBJ2-5 | 16 | few | TRBV15 | TRBD1 | TGTGCCACCAGCAGAGAAAGAACAGGGGCGGTCGAGACCCAGTACTTC | CATSRERTGAVETQYF
TRBJ2-7 | 16 | few | TRBV15 | TRBD1 | TGTGCCACCAGCAGAGATCTTGGACAGGGGGTTGTCGAGCAGTACTTC | CATSRDLGQGVVEQYF
TRBJ2-1 | 15 | . | TRBV7-9 | . | TGTGCCAGCAGCTCTACGGGACACCTGAGCGATGAGCAGTTCTTC | CASSSTGHLSDEQFF
TRBJ2-7 | 16 | . | TRBV11-2 | . | TGTGCCAGCAGCTTAGCCCCAACAGGGAGTTTCGGAGAGCAGTACTTC | CASSLAPTGSFGEQYF
TRBJ1-2 | 14 | . | TRBV27 | . | TGTGCCAGCAGTCCACAGGGTGGGGTCAATGGCTACACCTTC | CASSPQGGVNGYTF
TRBJ2-1 | 16 | few | TRBV15 | TRBD1 | TGTGCCACCAGCAGGGACAGGTTAAGCTCCTACAATGAGCAGTTCTTC | CATSRDRLSSYNEQFF
TRBJ2-7 | 11 | few | TRBV29-1 | . | TGCAGCGCCATAAACCCCTACGAGCAGTACTTC | CSAINPYEQYF
TRBJ2-7 | 12 | many | TRBV29-1 | . | TGCAGCGTCCGGGATCTAGGAGCAGAGCAGTACTTC | CSVRDLGAEQYF
TRBJ2-7 | 13 | few | TRBV4-1 | . | TGCGCCAGCAGCTGGCCGGGGGCGAACGAGCAGTACTTC | CASSWPGANEQYF
TRBJ2-5 | 15 | . | TRBV4-2 | . | TGTGCCAGCAGTCAGCCGGGGGTCCGCCAAGAGACCCAGTACTTC | CASSQPGVRQETQYF
TRBJ1-5 | 15 | few | TRBV12-3/TRBV12-4 | . | TGTGCCAGCAGTTCCGGGCCCTATAGCAATCAGCCCCAGCATTTT | CASSSGPYSNQPQHF
TRBJ2-1 | 15 | few | TRBV6-1 | TRBD1 | TGTGCCAGCAGCCGCGGGACAGGAGCGTACAATGAGCAGTTCTTC | CASSRGTGAYNEQFF
TRBJ2-5 | 13 | . | TRBV12-3/TRBV12-4 | . | TGTGCCAGCCGGGGAGTTCCCCAAGAGACCCAGTACTTC | CASRGVPQETQYF
TRBJ1-2 | 14 | few | TRBV15 | . | TGTGCCACCAGCGGGGACATTTCTAACTATGGCTACACCTTC | CATSGDISNYGYTF
TRBJ2-1 | 20 | few | TRBV5-1 | TRBD2 | TGCGCCAGCAGCTTGGTCACCGGGACTAGCGGACTGAGCTCCTACAATGAGCAGTTCTTC | CASSLVTGTSGLSSYNEQFF
TRBJ1-5 | 16 | few | TRBV7-8 | . | TGTGCCAGCAGCTTAGATCTCAGGGGCCAAAATCAGCCCCAGCATTTT | CASSLDLRGQNQPQHF
TRBJ2-7 | 14 | . | TRBV20-1 | . | TGCAGTGCTAGACCTCGGACCCTTACCTACGAGCAGTACTTC | CSARPRTLTYEQYF
TRBJ2-7 | 15 | . | TRBV20-1 | TRBD1 | TGCAGTGCTAGAGACCCGACAGGGGAAGGCTACGAGCAGTACTTC | CSARDPTGEGYEQYF
TRBJ1-1 | 13 | few | TRBV10-2 | . | TGCGCCAGCAGCTTAGACATCGCCACTGAAGCTTTCTTT | CASSLDIATEAFF
TRBJ2-7 | 14 | few | TRBV28 | TRBD1 | TGTGCCAGCAAGTCGACAGGGTCGGCCTACGAGCAGTACTTC | CASKSTGSAYEQYF
TRBJ2-2 | 12 | . | TRBV10-3 | TRBD1 | TGTGCCGTCCGACAGGGGACCGGGGAGCTGTTTTTT | CAVRQGTGELFF
TRBJ2-1 | 15 | . | TRBV20-1 | . | TGCAGTGCTAGAGTGTGGCACGGGCCCTACAATGAGCAGTTCTTC | CSARVWHGPYNEQFF
TRBJ2-3 | 16 | . | TRBV6-5 | . | TGTGCCAGCAGTTTCGGGACCCCCTCTAGCACAGATACGCAGTATTTT | CASSFGTPSSTDTQYF
TRBJ2-1 | 17 | many | TRBV3-1 | TRBD2 | TGCGCCAGCAGCCAAGATCTAGCGGGAAGCTCCTACAATGAGCAGTTCTTC | CASSQDLAGSSYNEQFF
TRBJ2-2 | 16 | few | TRBV4-2 | . | TGTGCCAGCAGCCAAGAGTGGGGGGCGAAGGCCGGGGAGCTGTTTTTT | CASSQEWGAKAGELFF
TRBJ2-2 | 15 | . | TRBV25-1 | . | TGTGCCAGCAGTGAAAAACTAGCAGGCACCGGGGAGCTGTTTTTT | CASSEKLAGTGELFF
TRBJ2-3 | 17 | few | TRBV7-6 | TRBD2 | TGTGCCAGCAGCTTAGAGGTTCTTTTAGCGGGAGAAGATACGCAGTATTTT | CASSLEVLLAGEDTQYF
TRBJ2-5 | 13 | . | TRBV9 | . | TGTGCCAGCAGCGTTGCTCTCGAAGAGACCCAGTACTTC | CASSVALEETQYF
TRBJ1-2 | 13 | . | TRBV20-1 | TRBD1 | TGCAGTGCTCCCGAGGACAGGGGCTATGGCTACACCTTC | CSAPEDRGYGYTF
TRBJ2-2 | 15 | . | TRBV5-4 | TRBD2 | TGTGCCAGCAGCCTAGCGGGGGGGCCTTCCGGGGAGCTGTTTTTT | CASSLAGGPSGELFF
TRBJ2-1 | 16 | . | TRBV4-3 | . | TGCGCCAGCAGCCAAGATCGCCCGCCTAGCTTAGATGAGCAGTTCTTC | CASSQDRPPSLDEQFF
TRBJ2-1 | 17 | . | TRBV28 | TRBD2 | TGTGCCAGCAGTTCCGAAATCACTAGCGGGAGGATAAATGAGCAGTTCTTC | CASSSEITSGRINEQFF
TRBJ2-1 | 14 | few | TRBV6-2/TRBV6-3 | . | TGTGCCAGCAGTTACCCGACTACCACGGGAGAGCAGTTCTTC | CASSYPTTTGEQFF
TRBJ2-7 | 13 | few | TRBV24-1 | . | TGTGCCACCAGCCCACCCGGGAGCCACGAGCAGTACTTC | CATSPPGSHEQYF